The 15 T cell receptor beta chains presented below share a single source sample, sequenced in a study of cytomegalovirus exposure and HLA in healthy donors. The primer mix had 60 Vbeta and 13 Jbeta primers. The data were produced by immunoSEQ multiplex PCR, yet TCRdb's version contains in-frame clones alone and is incomplete. The sample lists 170,000 or so clones; roughly 78% were seen once. Specimen: PBMCs. Receptors were obtained from a woman aged 50 to 65 in good health and CMV-seropositive.

The rearrangement links TRBV13 to TRBJ2-7; TRBD1 matches at 8 bases. After removal of 1 base from V and 1 base from J, the junction contained 3 bases not matched to a gene. CDR3 size: 15 residues. Germline V gene sequence: CDR1 PRHDT, CDR2 FYEKMQ (reference sequence). This chain's CDR3 is CASSLEGQGSYEQYF. DNA of the CDR3: TGTGCCAGCAGCTTAGAAGGACAGGGTTCCTACGAGCAGTACTTC.

This clone was counted only a few times. V usage is TRBV6-1 and J usage is TRBJ1-1; D unclear. Germline V CDR1 and CDR2: MNHNS, SASEGT. CDR3 size: 13 residues. V was clipped by 0 bases and J by 6 bases, with 8 bases between them. CDR3 residues: CASSEARIPEAFF. The CDR3 DNA follows: TGTGCCAGCAGTGAAGCGCGAATCCCTGAAGCTTTCTTT.

This chain connects TRBV9 to TRBJ2-7; a weak D match, TRBD2 (7 bases). Germline CDR1 SGDLS, CDR2 YYNGEE. The CDR3 runs 16 residues. V gave up 0 bases and J gave up 2 bases, with 15 bases separating them. As DNA, the CDR3 is TGTGCCAGCAGCGTAGATCGGGGGGCCGCCCCCTACGAGCAGTACTTC. Protein sequence: CASSVDRGAAPYEQYF.

CDR3 DNA sequence: TGTGCCAGCAGCTCCAGGGTAGATACGCAGTATTTT. Protein: CASSSRVDTQYF. The rearrangement links TRBV13 to TRBJ2-3, with D tentatively TRBD1 (5 bases). Germline V gene sequence: CDR1 PRHDT, CDR2 FYEKMQ (reference sequence). V gave up 4 bases and J gave up 5 bases, with 7 bases separating them. CDR3 length: 12 amino acids.

The rearrangement joins TRBV5-6 to TRBJ1-1; D possibly corresponds to TRBD1 (6 bases). Germline V gene data show CDR1 as SGHDT and CDR2 as YYEEEE. The CDR3 extends over 14 amino acids. Trimming took 7 bases from V and 5 from J, leaving 18 bases between them. The chain's CDR3 is CASQLTTGQTEAFF. CDR3 nucleotide sequence: TGTGCCAGCCAACTCACTACAGGGCAAACTGAAGCTTTCTTT.

The chain recombines TRBV5-1 with TRBJ2-2; D not certain. The CDR3 has 16 amino acids. The germline V and J ends were trimmed by 0 bases and 1 base, with 10 bases remaining between them. Germline loops: CDR1 SGHRS, CDR2 YFSETQ. The DNA of the CDR3 is TGCGCCAGCAGCTTGGGTGGCAGGATGAACACCGGGGAGCTGTTTTTT. It is translated as CASSLGGRMNTGELFF.

This clone was seen once. The chain combines TRBV6-5 with TRBJ1-1; tentatively, D is TRBD1 (5 bases). CDR3 length: 13 residues. V dropped 1 base and J dropped 4 bases, with 7 bases sitting between them. Germline CDR1 and CDR2: MNHEY and SVGAGI. The CDR3, as DNA: TGTGCCAGCAGTTACTTGGGGCGCACTGAAGCTTTCTTT. This sequence encodes CASSYLGRTEAFF.

This clone was picked up a small number of times. The chain recombines TRBV4-1 with TRBJ2-3; possible D gene TRBD2, 7 bases. Between the trimmed V and J ends, which lost 4 bases and 5 bases, there was a span of 16 bases. Germline loops: CDR1 MGHRA, CDR2 YSYEKL. This CDR3 is 15 amino acids long. DNA for the CDR3: TGCGCCAGCAGCCTAGAGGGGGGGGGCAGAGATACGCAGTATTTT. Translation: CASSLEGGGRDTQYF.

The rearrangement joins TRBV27 to TRBJ1-1, with D maybe TRBD1 (6 bases). This CDR3 is built from 16 residues. Trimming removed 4 bases at V and 0 bases at J, with 15 bases between. Germline lookup yields CDR1 MNHEY and CDR2 SMNVEV (reference sequence). CDR3 loop: CASSYRSGQMNTEAFF. CDR3 in DNA: TGTGCCAGCAGTTATCGGAGTGGACAGATGAACACTGAAGCTTTCTTT.

This clone has more than one count but fewer than ten. This sequence joins TRBV5-6 and TRBJ1-2; 8 bases line up with TRBD1. This CDR3 contains 14 residues. The J segment lost 8 bases and the V segment lost 4 bases, leaving 10 bases of the junction unmatched. Germline CDR1 SGHDT, CDR2 YYEEEE. The CDR3 bases are TGTGCCAGCAGCCAAGGACAGGGTAGAGGGGGCTACACCTTC. Protein sequence: CASSQGQGRGGYTF.

The table lists this clone with a few counts. The V gene is TRBV6-5, the J gene TRBJ2-3, with 8 bases matching TRBD1. Germline CDR1 is MNHEY and CDR2 is SVGAGI. Unmatched junction bases numbered 3, after V lost 7 bases and J lost 3 bases. The CDR3 has 13 amino acids. The CDR3: CASTRTGTDTQYF. The CDR3 DNA reads as TGTGCCAGCACCCGGACAGGGACAGATACGCAGTATTTT.

The chain uses TRBV19 and TRBJ2-5; 7 bases agree with TRBD2. Near its end, the DNA agrees better with TRBJ2-7, so the J call may be wrong. This CDR3 is 13 amino acids long. The germline V gene encodes CDR1 LNHDA and CDR2 SQIVND (reference sequence). CDR3 sequence reads: CASSPGTTYEQYF. The CDR3 DNA sequence: TGTGCCAGTAGTCCAGGGACTACCTACGAGCAGTACTTC.

The chain combines TRBV21-1 with TRBJ1-1; the table's D call, TRBD1, has no DNA check behind it. TRBV21-1 is recorded as a pseudogene. The CDR3 spans 14 residues. The CDR3 bases are TGTGCCAGCAGCAATTACAGGGAAAACACTGAAGCTTTCTTT. Residues: CASSNYRENTEAFF.

There are a few counts of this clone. The gene calls are TRBV10-2 and TRBJ1-1; 7 nucleotides align to TRBD1. The CDR3 length is 17 residues. J lost 0 bases, V lost 2 bases, and 9 bases had no gene match. The germline V gene encodes CDR1 WSHSY and CDR2 SAAADI. DNA for the CDR3: TGCGCCAGCAGTGAGAGGGCAGGGGGAAGTATGAACACTGAAGCTTTCTTT. Translated, it gives CASSERAGGSMNTEAFF.

The J gene is TRBJ2-3, the V gene TRBV2, with D unclear. The length of the CDR3 is 13 residues. CDR1 is SNHLY and CDR2 is FYNNEI in the germline V gene. V lost 4 bases to trimming and J lost 5 bases, with 10 bases between them. Written as DNA, the CDR3 is TGTGCCAGCAGTGGACTCCTCAGAGATACGCAGTATTTT. Residues: CASSGLLRDTQYF.